The source of this T cell receptor (beta chain) is a study of ipilimumab plus nivolumab after autologous stem cell transplantation. The CDR3 covers 13 residues. CDR1 and CDR2 from the germline V gene are MDHEN and SYDVKM. The ends were cut back, 6 bases at V and 10 bases at J, with 18 bases in the middle. This table comes from immunoSEQ multiplex PCR, and its TCRdb copy is limited to in-frame clones, with some not included. The sample shows about 40,000 clones, roughly 92% of them seen only once. Starting 14 to 28 days after autologous transplant, ipilimumab 1 mg/kg was given. The chain uses TRBV28 and TRBJ1-1; possible D gene TRBD1, 6 bases. This clonotype was obtained from a male donor with multiple myeloma. The sequenced sample was PBMCs, obtained in a trial of ipilimumab plus nivolumab as post-transplant consolidation. CDR3 sequence: CASSSTLGGVAFF. The CDR3 DNA follows: TGTGCCAGCAGCTCGACACTGGGGGGCGTAGCTTTCTTT. Full variable domain (remainder filled in from reference TRBV28 and TRBJ1-1): DVKVTQSSRYLVKRTGEKVFLECVQDMDHENMFWYRQDPGLGLRLIYFSYDVKMKEKGDIPEGYSVSREKKERFSLILESASTNQTSMYLCASSSTLGGVAFFGQGTRLTVV.